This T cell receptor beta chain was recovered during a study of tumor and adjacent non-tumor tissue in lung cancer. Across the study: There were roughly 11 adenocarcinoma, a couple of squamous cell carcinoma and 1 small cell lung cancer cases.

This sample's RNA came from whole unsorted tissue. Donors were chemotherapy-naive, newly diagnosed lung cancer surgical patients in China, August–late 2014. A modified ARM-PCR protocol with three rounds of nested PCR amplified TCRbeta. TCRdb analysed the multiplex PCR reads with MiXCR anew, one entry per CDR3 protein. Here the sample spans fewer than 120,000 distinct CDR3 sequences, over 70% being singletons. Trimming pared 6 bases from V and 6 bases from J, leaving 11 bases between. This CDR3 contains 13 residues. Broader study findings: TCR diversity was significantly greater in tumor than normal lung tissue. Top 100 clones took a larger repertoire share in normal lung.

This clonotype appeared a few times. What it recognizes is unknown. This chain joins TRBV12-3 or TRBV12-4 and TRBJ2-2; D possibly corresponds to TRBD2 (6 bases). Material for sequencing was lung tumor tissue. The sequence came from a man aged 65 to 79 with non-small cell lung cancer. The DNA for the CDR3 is TGTGCCAGCAGCCTCGGGGGTTCCGGGGAGCTGTTTTTT. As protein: CASSLGGSGELFF.